This entry concerns a single T cell receptor beta chain. The PCR ran on 60 Vbeta and 13 Jbeta primers. Clones were read by immunoSEQ multiplex PCR, and TCRdb kept only the in-frame ones, dropping some. The sample contains fewer than 200,000 clones, about 72% of which appear only once. The data derive from a study of cytomegalovirus exposure and HLA in healthy donors. Trimming shortened V by 7 bases and J by 3 bases, and 10 bases separated the two germline ends. Germline lookup yields CDR1 WNHNN and CDR2 SYGVQD (reference sequence). This CDR3 contains 12 residues. Sequenced material: PBMCs. This TCR was recovered from a man aged 25 to 40 in good health and CMV-seropositive. J is TRBJ2-7 and V is TRBV10-1; D gene unclear. CDR3 residues: CASKPKRYEQYF. The CDR3 nucleotides are TGCGCCAGCAAGCCGAAGCGCTACGAGCAGTACTTC.